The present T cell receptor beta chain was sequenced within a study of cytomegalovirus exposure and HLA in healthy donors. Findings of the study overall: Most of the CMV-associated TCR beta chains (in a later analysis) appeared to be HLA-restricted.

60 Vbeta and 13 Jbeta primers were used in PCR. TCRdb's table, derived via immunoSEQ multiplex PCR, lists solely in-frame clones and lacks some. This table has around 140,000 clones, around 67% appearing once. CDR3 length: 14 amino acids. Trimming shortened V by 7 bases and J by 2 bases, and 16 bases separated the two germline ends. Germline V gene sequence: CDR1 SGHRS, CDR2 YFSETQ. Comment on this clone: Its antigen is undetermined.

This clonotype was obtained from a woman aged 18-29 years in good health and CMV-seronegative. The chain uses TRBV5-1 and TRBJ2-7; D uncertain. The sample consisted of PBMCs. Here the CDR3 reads CASYVGLEPYEQYF. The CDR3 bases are TGCGCCAGCTACGTTGGGCTGGAACCCTACGAGCAGTACTTC.